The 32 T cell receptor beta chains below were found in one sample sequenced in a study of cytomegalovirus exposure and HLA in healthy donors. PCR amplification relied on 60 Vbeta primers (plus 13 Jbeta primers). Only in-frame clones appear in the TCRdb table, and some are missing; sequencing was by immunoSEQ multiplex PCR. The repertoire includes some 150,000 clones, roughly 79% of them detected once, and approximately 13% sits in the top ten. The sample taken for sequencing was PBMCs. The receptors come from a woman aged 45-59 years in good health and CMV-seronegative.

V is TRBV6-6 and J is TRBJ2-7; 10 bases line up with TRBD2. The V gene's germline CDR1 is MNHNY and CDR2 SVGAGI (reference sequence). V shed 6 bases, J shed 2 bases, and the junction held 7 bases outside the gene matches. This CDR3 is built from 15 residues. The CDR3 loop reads CASSRKREGTYEQYF. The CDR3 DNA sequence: TGTGCCAGCAGCCGCAAGCGGGAGGGCACCTACGAGCAGTACTTC.

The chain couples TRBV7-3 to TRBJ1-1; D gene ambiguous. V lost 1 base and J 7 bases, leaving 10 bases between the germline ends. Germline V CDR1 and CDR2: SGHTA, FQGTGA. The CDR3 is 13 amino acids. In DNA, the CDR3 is TGTGCCAGCAGCTTAATTGGGCACAGTGAAGCTTTCTTT. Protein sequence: CASSLIGHSEAFF.

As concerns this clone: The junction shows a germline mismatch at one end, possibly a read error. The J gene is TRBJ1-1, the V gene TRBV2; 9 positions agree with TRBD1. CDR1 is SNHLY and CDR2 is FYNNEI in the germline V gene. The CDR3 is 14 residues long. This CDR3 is CTSSEGQGQGEAFF. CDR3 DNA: TGTACCAGCAGTGAGGGACAGGGTCAGGGTGAAGCTTTCTTT.

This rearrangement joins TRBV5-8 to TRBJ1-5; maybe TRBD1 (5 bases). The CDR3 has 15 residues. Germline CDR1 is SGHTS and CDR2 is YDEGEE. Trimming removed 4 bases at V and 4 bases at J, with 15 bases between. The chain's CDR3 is CASSPTTGYNQPQHF. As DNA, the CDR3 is TGTGCCAGCAGCCCAACCACAGGTTATAATCAGCCCCAGCATTTT.

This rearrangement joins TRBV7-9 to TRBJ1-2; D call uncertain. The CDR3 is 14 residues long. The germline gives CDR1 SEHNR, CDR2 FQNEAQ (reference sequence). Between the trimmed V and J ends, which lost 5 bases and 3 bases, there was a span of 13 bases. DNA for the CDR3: TGTGCCAGCAGCCTAGACCGGACTGACTATGGCTACACCTTC. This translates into CASSLDRTDYGYTF.

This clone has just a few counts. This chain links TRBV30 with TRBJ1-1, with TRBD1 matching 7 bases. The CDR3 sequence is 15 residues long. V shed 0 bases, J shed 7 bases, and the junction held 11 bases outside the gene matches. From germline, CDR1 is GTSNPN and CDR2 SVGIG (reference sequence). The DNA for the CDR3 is TGTGCCTGGAGTGTACTGGCAGGGGGTATTGGTGAAGCTTTCTTT. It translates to CAWSVLAGGIGEAFF.

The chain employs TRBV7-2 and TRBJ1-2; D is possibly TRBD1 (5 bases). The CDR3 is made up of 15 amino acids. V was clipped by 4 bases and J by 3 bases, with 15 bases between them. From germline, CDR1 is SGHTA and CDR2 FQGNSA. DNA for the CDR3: TGTGCCAGCAGCTCCCGGGGGGTCAGGCACTATGGCTACACCTTC. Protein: CASSSRGVRHYGYTF.

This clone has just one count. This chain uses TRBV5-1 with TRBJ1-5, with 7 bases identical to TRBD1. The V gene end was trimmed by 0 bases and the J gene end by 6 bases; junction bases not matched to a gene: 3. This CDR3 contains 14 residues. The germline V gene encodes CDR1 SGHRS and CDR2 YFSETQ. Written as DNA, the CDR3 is TGCGCCAGCAGCTTGGAAGGGGGCCCTCAGCCCCAGCATTTT. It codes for CASSLEGGPQPQHF.

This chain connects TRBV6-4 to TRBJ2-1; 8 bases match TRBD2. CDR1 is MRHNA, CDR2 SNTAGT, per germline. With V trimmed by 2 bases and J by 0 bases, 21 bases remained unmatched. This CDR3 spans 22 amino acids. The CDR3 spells CASSDDWRGAKYFQSSYNEQFF. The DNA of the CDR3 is TGTGCCAGCAGTGACGACTGGCGGGGGGCGAAATACTTCCAGAGCTCCTACAATGAGCAGTTCTTC.

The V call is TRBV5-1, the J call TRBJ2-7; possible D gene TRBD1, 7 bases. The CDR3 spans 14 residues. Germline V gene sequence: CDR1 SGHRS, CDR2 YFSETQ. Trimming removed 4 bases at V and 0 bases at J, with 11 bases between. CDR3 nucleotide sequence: TGCGCCAGCAGCCCGCGGGACAGCTCCTACGAGCAGTACTTC. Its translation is CASSPRDSSYEQYF.

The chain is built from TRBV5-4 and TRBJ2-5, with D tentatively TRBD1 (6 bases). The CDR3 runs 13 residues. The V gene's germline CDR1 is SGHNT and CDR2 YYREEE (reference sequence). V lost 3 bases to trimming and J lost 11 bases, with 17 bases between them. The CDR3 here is CASSSWDTQEQYF. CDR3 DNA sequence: TGTGCCAGCAGCTCATGGGACACTCAGGAGCAGTACTTC.

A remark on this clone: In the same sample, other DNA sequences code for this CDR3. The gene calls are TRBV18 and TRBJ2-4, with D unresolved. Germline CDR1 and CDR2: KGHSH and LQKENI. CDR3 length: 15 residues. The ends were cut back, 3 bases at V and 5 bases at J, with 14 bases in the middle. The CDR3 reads CASSPPAGRENIQYF. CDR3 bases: TGTGCCAGCTCACCTCCCGCCGGTCGAGAAAACATTCAGTACTTC.

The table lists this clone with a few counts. The CDR3 spells CASSEDSTAFTNEKLFF. The CDR3 DNA sequence: TGTGCCAGCAGTGAAGACTCCACCGCTTTTACTAATGAAAAACTGTTTTTT. This sequence joins TRBV2 and TRBJ1-4, with D unclear. The CDR3 sequence is 17 residues long. Per the germline V gene, CDR1 is SNHLY and CDR2 is FYNNEI. V gave up 1 base and J gave up 2 bases, with 14 bases separating them.

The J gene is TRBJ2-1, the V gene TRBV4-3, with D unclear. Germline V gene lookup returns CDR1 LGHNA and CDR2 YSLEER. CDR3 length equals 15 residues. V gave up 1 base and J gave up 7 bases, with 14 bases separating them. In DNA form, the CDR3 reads TGCGCCAGCAGCCAAGTATTAGCTCCTTCAAATGAGCAGTTCTTC. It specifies CASSQVLAPSNEQFF.

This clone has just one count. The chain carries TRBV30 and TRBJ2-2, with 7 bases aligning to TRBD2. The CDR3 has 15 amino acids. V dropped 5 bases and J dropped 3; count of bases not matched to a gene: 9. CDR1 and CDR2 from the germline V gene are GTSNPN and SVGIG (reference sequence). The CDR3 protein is CAWSWTSWDTGELFF. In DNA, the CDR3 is TGTGCCTGGTCCTGGACTAGTTGGGACACCGGGGAGCTGTTTTTT.

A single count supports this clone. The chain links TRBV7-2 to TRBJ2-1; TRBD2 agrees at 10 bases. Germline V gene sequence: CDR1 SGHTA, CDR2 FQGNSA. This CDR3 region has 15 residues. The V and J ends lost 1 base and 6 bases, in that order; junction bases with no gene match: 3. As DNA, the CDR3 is TGTGCCAGCAGCTTAGTAGCGGGGGGCTCCAATGAGCAGTTCTTC. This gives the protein CASSLVAGGSNEQFF.

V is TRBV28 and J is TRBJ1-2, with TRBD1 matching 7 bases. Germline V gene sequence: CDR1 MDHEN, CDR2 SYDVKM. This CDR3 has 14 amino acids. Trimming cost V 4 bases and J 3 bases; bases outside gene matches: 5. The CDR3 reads CASSSLRGHYGYTF. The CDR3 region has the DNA TGTGCCAGCAGTTCCTTAAGGGGGCACTATGGCTACACCTTC.

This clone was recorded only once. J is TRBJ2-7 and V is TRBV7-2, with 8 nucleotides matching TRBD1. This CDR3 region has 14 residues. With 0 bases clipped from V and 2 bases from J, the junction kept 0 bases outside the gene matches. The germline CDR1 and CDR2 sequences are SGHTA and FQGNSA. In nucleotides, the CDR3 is TGTGCCAGCAGCTTAGCGGACAGGGCCTACGAGCAGTACTTC. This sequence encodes CASSLADRAYEQYF.

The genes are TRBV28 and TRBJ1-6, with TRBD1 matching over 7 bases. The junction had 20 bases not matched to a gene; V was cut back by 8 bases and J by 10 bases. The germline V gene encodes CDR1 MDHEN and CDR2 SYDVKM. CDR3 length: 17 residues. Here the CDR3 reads CASSDSQLGQRSSPLHF. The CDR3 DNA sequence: TGTGCCAGCTCCGACAGTCAATTGGGACAGAGATCCTCACCCCTCCACTTT.

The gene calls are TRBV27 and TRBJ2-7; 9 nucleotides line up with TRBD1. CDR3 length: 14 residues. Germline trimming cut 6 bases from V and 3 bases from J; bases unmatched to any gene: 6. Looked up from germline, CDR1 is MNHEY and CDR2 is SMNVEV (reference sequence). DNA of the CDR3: TGTGCCAGCAGCGACCGGGACAGGGTCTACGAGCAGTACTTC. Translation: CASSDRDRVYEQYF.

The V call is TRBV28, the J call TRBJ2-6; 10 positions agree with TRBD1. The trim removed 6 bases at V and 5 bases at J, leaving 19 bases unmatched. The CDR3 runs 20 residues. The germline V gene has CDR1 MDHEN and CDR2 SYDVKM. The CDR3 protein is CASRPGLGQGNLGWANVLTF. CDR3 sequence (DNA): TGTGCCAGCAGACCAGGCTTGGGACAGGGGAACCTAGGGTGGGCCAACGTCCTGACTTTC.

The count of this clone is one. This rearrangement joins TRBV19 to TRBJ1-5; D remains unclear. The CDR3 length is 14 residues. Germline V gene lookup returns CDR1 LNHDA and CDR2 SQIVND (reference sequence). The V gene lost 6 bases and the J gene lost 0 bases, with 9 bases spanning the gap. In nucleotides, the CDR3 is TGTGCCAGTAGGGCGGGCGATAGCAATCAGCCCCAGCATTTT. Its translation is CASRAGDSNQPQHF.

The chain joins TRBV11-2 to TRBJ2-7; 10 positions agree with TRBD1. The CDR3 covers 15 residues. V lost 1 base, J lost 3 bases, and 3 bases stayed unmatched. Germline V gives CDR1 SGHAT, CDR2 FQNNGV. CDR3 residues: CASSLGQGAGYEQYF. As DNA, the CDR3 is TGTGCCAGCAGCTTAGGACAGGGGGCTGGCTACGAGCAGTACTTC.

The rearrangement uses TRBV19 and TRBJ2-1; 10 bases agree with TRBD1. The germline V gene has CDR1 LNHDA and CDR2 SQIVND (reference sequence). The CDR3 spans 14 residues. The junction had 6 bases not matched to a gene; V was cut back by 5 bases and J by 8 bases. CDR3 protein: CASSPDRGRDEQFF. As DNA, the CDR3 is TGTGCCAGTAGTCCGGACAGGGGGAGAGATGAGCAGTTCTTC.

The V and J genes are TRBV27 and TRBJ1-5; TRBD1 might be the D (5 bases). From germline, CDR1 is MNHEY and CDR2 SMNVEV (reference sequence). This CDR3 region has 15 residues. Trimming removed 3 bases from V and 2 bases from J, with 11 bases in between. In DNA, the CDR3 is TGTGCCAGCAGTTTCCAGGGCGTCGGCAATCAGCCCCAGCATTTT. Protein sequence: CASSFQGVGNQPQHF.

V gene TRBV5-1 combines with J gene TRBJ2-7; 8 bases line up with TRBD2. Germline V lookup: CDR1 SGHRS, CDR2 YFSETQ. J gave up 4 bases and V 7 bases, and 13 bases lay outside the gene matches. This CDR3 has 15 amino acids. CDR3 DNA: TGCGCCAGCCAGCTTGGTCCCAGCGGGGGTTACGAGCAGTACTTC. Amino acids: CASQLGPSGGYEQYF.

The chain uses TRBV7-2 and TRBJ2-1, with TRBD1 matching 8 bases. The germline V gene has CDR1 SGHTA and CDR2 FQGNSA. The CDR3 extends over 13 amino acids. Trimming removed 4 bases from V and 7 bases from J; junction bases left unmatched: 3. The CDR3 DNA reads TGTGCCAGCAGCTCAGACAGGGGTAATGAGCAGTTCTTC. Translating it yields CASSSDRGNEQFF.

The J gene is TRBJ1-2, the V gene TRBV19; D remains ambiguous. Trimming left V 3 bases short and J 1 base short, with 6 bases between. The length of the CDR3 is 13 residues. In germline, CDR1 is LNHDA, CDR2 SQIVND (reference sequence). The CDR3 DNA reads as TGTGCCAGTAGTATTAATCTTAACTATGGCTACACCTTC. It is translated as CASSINLNYGYTF.

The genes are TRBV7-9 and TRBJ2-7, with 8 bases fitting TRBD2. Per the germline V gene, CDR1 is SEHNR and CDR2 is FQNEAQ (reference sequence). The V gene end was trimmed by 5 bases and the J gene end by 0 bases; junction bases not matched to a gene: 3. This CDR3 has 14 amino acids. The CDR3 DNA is TGTGCCAGCAGCCGGGGGGGCAGCTCCTACGAGCAGTACTTC. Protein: CASSRGGSSYEQYF.

The CDR3 bases are TGTGCCAGCAGCGTAGACCTAAGCTTACAAAACATTCAGTACTTC. Protein sequence: CASSVDLSLQNIQYF. The rearrangement uses TRBV9 and TRBJ2-4, with no clear D. Deletions cut 0 bases from V and 5 bases from J, with 12 bases between. From germline, CDR1 is SGDLS and CDR2 YYNGEE. This CDR3 comprises 15 residues. The variable domain in full, with the rest retrieved from reference TRBV9 and TRBJ2-4, is DSGVTQTPKHLITATGQRVTLRCSPRSGDLSVYWYQQSLDQGLQFLIQYYNGEERAKGNILERFSAQQFPDLHSELNLSSLELGDSALYFCASSVDLSLQNIQYFGAGTRLSVL.

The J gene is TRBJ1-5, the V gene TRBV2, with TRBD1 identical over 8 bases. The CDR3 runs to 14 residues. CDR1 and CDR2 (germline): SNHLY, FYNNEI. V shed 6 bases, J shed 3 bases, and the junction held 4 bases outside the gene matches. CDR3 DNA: TGTGCCAGCAGCGTACAGGGGGACAATCAGCCCCAGCATTTT. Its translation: CASSVQGDNQPQHF.

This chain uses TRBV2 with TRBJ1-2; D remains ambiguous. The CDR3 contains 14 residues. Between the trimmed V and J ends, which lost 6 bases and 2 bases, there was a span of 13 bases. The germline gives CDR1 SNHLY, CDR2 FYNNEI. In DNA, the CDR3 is TGTGCCAGCAGATTTGGAGGGATCAACTATGGCTACACCTTC. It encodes CASRFGGINYGYTF.